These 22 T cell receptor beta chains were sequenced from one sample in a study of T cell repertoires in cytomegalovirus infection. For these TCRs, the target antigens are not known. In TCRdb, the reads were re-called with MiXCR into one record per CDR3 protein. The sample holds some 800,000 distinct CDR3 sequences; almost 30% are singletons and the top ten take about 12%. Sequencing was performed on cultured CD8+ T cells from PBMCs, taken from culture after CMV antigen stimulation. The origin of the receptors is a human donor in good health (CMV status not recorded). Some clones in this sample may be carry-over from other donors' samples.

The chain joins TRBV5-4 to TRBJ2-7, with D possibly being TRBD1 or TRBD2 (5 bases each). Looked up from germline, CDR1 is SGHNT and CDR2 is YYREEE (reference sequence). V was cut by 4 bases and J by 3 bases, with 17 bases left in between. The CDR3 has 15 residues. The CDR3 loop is CASSGLARGDYEQYF. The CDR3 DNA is TGTGCCAGCAGCGGCTTGGCTAGAGGGGACTACGAGCAGTACTTC. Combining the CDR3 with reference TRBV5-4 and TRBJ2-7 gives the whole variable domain ETGVTQSPTHLIKTRGQQVTLRCSSQSGHNTVSWYQQALGQGPQFIFQYYREEENGRGNFPPRFSGLQFPNYSSELNVNALELDDSALYLCASSGLARGDYEQYFGPGTRLTVT.

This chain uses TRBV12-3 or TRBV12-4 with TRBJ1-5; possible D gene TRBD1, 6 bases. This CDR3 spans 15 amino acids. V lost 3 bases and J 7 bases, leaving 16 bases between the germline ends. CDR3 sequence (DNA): TGTGCCAGCAGTTTTGTTGGGGGCAGTGGGCAGCCCCAGCATTTT. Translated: CASSFVGGSGQPQHF.

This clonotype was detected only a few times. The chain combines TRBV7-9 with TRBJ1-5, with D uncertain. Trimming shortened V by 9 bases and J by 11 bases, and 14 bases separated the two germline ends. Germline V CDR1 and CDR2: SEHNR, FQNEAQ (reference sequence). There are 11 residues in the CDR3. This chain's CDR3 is CASGVHEAQHF. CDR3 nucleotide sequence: TGTGCCAGTGGGGTTCATGAGGCCCAGCATTTT.

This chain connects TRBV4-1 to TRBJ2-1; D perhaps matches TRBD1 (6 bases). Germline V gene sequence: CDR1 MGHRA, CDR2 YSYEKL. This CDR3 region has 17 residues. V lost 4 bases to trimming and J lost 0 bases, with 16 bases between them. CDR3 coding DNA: TGCGCCAGCAGCCGCGAAGCCAGGGGAAGCTCCTACAATGAGCAGTTCTTC. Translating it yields CASSREARGSSYNEQFF.

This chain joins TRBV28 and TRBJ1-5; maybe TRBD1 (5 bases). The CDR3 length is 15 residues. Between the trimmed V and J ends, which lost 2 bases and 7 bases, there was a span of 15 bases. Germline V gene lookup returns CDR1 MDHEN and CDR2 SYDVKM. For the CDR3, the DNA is TGTGCCAGCAGTTTAGTGCCCCAGGGCCCCCAGCCCCAGCATTTT. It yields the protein CASSLVPQGPQPQHF. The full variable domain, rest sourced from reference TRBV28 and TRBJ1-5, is DVKVTQSSRYLVKRTGEKVFLECVQDMDHENMFWYRQDPGLGLRLIYFSYDVKMKEKGDIPEGYSVSREKKERFSLILESASTNQTSMYLCASSLVPQGPQPQHFGDGTRLSIL.

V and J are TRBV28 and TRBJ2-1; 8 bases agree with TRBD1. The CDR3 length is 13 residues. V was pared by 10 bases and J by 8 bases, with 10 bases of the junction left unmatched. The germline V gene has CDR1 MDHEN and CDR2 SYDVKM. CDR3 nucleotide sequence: TGTGCCACCCAGTTTTTACAGGGGGATGAGCAGTTCTTC. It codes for CATQFLQGDEQFF.

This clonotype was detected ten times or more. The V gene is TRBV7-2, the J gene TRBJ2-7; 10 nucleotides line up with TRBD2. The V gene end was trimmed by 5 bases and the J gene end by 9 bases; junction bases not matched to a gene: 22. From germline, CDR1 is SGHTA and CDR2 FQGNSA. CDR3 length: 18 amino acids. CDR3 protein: CASSLNPLAGNMPTGQYF. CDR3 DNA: TGTGCCAGCAGCCTTAATCCACTAGCGGGGAATATGCCTACAGGGCAGTACTTC.

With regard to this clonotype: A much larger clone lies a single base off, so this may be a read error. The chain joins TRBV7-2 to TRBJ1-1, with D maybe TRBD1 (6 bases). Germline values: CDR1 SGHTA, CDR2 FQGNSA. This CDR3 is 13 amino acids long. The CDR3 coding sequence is TGTGCCAACAGCTTAGTAACAGGGCCTGAAGCTTTCTTT. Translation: CANSLVTGPEAFF. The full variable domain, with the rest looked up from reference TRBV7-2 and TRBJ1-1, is GAGVSQSPSNKVTEKGKDVELRCDPISGHTALYWYRQSLGQGLEFLIYFQGNSAPDKSGLPSDRFSAERTGGSVSTLTIQRTQQEDSAVYLCANSLVTGPEAFFGQGTRLTVV.

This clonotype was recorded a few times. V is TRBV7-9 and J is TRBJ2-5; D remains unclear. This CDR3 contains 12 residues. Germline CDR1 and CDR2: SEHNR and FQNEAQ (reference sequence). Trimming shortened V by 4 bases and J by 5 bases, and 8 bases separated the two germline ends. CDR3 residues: CASSYLQETQYF. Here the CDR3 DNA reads TGTGCCAGCAGCTACCTTCAGGAGACCCAGTACTTC.

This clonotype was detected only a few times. The CDR3 is CASSYQTGIEREQYV. In DNA, the CDR3 is TGTGCCAGCAGTTACCAAACCGGGATTGAGCGCGAGCAGTACGTC. This rearrangement joins TRBV6-2 or TRBV6-3 to TRBJ2-7; D may be TRBD2 (5 bases). The CDR3 sequence is 15 residues long. Germline loops: CDR1 MNHEY, CDR2 SVGEGT. V lost 2 bases and J lost 6, with 17 bases in between.

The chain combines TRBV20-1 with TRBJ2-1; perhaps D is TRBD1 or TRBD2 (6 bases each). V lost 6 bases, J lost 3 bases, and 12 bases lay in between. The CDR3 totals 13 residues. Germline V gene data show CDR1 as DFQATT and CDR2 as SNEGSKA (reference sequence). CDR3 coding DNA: TGCAGTGCCCCTCGGGGGCTCTACAATGAGCAGTTCTTC. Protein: CSAPRGLYNEQFF.

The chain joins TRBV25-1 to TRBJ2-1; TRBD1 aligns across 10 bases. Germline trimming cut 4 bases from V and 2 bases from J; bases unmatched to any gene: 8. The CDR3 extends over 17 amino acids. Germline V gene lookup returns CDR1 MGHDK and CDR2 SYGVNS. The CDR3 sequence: CASSGRTGGDPYNEQFF. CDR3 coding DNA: TGTGCCAGCAGTGGTAGGACAGGGGGGGATCCCTACAATGAGCAGTTCTTC. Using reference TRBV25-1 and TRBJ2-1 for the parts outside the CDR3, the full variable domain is EADIYQTPRYLVIGTGKKITLECSQTMGHDKMYWYQQDPGMELHLIHYSYGVNSTEKGDLSSESTVSRIRTEHFPLTLESARPSHTSQYLCASSGRTGGDPYNEQFFGPGTRLTVL.

CDR3: CASTPAYEQYF. In DNA, the CDR3 is TGTGCCAGCACCCCCGCCTACGAGCAGTACTTC. The chain couples TRBV2 to TRBJ2-7; D uncertain. CDR1 is SNHLY and CDR2 is FYNNEI in the germline V gene. The CDR3 is 11 residues long. V gave up 7 bases and J gave up 2 bases, with 6 bases separating them.

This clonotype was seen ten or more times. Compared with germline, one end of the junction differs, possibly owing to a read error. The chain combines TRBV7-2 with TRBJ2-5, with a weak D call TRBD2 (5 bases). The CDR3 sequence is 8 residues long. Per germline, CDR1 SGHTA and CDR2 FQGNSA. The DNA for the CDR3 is TGTGCCAGCATCCCCGGAGGCTTC. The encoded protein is CASIPGGF.

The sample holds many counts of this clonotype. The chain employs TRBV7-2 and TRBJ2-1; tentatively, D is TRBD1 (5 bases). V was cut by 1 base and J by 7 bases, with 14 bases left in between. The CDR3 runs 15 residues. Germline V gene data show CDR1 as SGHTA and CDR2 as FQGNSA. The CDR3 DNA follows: TGTGCCAGCAGCTTAGTAGGGGCAGGGATGAATGAGCAGTTCTTC. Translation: CASSLVGAGMNEQFF.

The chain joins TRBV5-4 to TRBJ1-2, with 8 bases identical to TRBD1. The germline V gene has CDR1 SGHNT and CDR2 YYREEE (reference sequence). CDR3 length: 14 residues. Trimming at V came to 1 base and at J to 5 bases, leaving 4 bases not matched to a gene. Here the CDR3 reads CASSLQRTGYGYTF. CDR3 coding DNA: TGTGCCAGCAGCTTGCAGCGGACAGGGTATGGCTACACCTTC.

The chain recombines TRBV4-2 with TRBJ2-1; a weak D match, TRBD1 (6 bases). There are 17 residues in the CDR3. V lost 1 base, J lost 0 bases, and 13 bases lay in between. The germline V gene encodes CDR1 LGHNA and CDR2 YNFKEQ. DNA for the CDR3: TGTGCCAGCAGCCAAGGGCTTAGGGGGAGCTCCTACAATGAGCAGTTCTTC. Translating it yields CASSQGLRGSSYNEQFF.

The CDR3 DNA sequence: TGTGCCAGCAGGAAAGGAGGGGGGCTGGACACTGAAGCTTTCTTT. Encoded protein: CASRKGGGLDTEAFF. The chain links TRBV6-1 to TRBJ1-1, with TRBD1 as a possible D gene (6 bases). This CDR3 comprises 15 residues. V was trimmed by 6 bases and J by 3 bases, leaving 17 bases between them. Germline V gene lookup returns CDR1 MNHNS and CDR2 SASEGT.

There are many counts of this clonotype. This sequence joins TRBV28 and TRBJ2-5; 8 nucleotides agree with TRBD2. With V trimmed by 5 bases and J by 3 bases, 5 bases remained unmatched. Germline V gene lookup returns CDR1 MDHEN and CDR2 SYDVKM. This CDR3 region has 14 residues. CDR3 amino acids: CASSGGGREETQYF. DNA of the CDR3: TGTGCCAGCAGTGGCGGGGGGAGGGAAGAGACCCAGTACTTC.

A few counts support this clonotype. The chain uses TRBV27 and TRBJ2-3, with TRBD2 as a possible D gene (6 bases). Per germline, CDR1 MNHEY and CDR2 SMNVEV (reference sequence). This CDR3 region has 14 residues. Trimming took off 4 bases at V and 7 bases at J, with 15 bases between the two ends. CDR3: CASSSGLEWYTQYF. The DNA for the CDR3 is TGTGCCAGCAGTTCGGGACTCGAGTGGTATACGCAGTATTTT.

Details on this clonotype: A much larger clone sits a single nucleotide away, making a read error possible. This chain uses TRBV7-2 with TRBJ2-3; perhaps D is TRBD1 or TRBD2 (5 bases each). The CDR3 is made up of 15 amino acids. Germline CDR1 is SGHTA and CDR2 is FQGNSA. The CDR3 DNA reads TGTGTCAGCAGCCCCCGGGACGCAATCACAGATACGCAGTATTTT. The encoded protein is CVSSPRDAITDTQYF. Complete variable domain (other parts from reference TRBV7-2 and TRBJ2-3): GAGVSQSPSNKVTEKGKDVELRCDPISGHTALYWYRQSLGQGLEFLIYFQGNSAPDKSGLPSDRFSAERTGGSVSTLTIQRTQQEDSAVYLCVSSPRDAITDTQYFGPGTRLTVL.

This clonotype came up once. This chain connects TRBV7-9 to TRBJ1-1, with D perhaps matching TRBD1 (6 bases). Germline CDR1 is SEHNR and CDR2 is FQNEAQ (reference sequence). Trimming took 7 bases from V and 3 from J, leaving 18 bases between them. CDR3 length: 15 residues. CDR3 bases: TGTGCCAGCACCCCGGCGGGGGCGAGGTACACTGAAGCTTTCTTT. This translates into CASTPAGARYTEAFF.